This TCR beta chain was observed in a study of blood T cell repertoires in COVID-19. Study details: Whether acute or convalescent, the COVID-19 samples came from the United States, Italy and Spain. T cells, B-cell-depleted T cells, or PBMCs supplied cDNA or gDNA.

Only a few counts were recorded for this clone. As handled by the study authors: Cell counts per sample came from amplifying reference gene primers. Only in-frame clones appear in the TCRdb table, and some are missing; sequencing was by immunoSEQ multiplex PCR. The V and J calls and clone size come from that table; D and trimming were worked out from the DNA. This table holds around 150,000 clones, about 85% found once. V shed 2 bases and J shed 7 bases, with 6 bases lying between them. Germline CDR1 is SEHNR and CDR2 is FQNEAQ (reference sequence). This CDR3 spans 12 amino acids. The clonotype originates from a human donor with acute or convalescent COVID-19. The donor label of this sample is uncertain. The genes are TRBV7-9 and TRBJ2-1, with D maybe TRBD2 (5 bases). The sample was peripheral blood. In nucleotides, the CDR3 is TGTGCCAGCAGCTTAAGGAGGAATGAGCAGTTCTTC. Its protein is CASSLRRNEQFF.